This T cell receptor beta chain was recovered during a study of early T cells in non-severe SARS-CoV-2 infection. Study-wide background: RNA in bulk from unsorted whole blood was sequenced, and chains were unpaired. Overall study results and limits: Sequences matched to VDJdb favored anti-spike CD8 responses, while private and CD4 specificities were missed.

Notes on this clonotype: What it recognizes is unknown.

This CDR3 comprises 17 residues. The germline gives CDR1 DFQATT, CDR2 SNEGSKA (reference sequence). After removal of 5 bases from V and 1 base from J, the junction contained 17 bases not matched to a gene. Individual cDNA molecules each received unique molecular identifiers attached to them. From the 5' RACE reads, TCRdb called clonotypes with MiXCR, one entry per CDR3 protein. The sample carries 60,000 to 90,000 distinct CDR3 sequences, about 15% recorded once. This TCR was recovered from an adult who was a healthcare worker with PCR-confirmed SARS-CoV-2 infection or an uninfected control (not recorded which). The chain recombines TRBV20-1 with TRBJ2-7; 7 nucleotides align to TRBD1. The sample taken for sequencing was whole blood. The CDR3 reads CSADRDSPKFVSYEQYF. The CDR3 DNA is TGCAGTGCTGATCGGGACAGTCCCAAATTTGTTTCCTACGAGCAGTACTTC.